The present T cell receptor (beta chain) was sequenced within a study of OX40 agonist ivuxolimab in advanced cancers. The CDR3 covers 19 residues. Trimming at V came to 2 bases and at J to 4 bases, leaving 11 bases not matched to a gene. CDR1 and CDR2 (germline): MNHNS, SASEGT. Profiling relied on immunoSEQ multiplex PCR, and the TCRdb table lists in-frame clones only, not all of them. The table includes just over 95,000 clones, roughly 89% detected once. J is TRBJ2-5 and V is TRBV6-1, with TRBD2 matching over 15 bases. This sample comprised CD4+ or CD8+ T cells sorted from blood, obtained in a trial of the OX40 agonist ivuxolimab. The receptor was derived from an adult with an advanced solid tumor such as melanoma, head and neck, liver or kidney cancer. The CDR3 region has the DNA TGTGCCAGCAGTGAATGGACTAGCGGGAGGGCCAGTTCGGGAGAGACCCAGTACTTC. Translating it yields CASSEWTSGRASSGETQYF.